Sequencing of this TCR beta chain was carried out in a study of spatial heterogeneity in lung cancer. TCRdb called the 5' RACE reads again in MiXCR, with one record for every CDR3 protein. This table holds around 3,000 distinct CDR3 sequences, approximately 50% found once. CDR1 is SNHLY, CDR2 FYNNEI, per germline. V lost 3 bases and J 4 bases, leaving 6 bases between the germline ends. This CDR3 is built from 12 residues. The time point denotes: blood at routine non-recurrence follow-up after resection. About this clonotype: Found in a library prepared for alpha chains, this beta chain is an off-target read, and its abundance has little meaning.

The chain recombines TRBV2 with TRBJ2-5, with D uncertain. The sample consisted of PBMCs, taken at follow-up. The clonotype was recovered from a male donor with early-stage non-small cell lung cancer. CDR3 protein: CASSDESETQYF. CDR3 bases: TGTGCCAGCAGTGATGAATCAGAGACCCAGTACTTC.